This T cell receptor (beta chain) came from a study of blood T cell repertoires in COVID-19. Study at large: Both acute and convalescent COVID-19 samples were obtained from the United States, Italy and Spain. The analysed material was cDNA or gDNA that came from T cells, B-cell-depleted T cells, or PBMCs.

In germline, CDR1 is LGHDT, CDR2 YNNKEL (reference sequence). Trimming took 1 base from V and 10 from J; bases not matched to a gene: 9. The CDR3 has 16 amino acids. Original methodology: Amplified reference gene primers provided the basis for estimating nucleated cell counts. TCRdb keeps only in-frame clones here, not all; method: immunoSEQ multiplex PCR. The D gene and trimming were derived from the DNA, and the V and J assignments and clone size from that table. Among 200,000 to 300,000 clones, about 70% were seen once, and the ten largest hold 2.5% to 4%. This clone has at least ten counts. Sequencing was done on a sample of peripheral blood. The rearrangement uses TRBV3-1 (or the pseudogene TRBV3-2) and TRBJ1-4, with TRBD1 identical over 10 bases. The clonotype comes from an elderly woman with acute or convalescent COVID-19. Here the CDR3 reads CASSQGYGTGAGKLFF. The DNA for the CDR3 is TGTGCCAGCAGCCAAGGATACGGGACAGGGGCTGGAAAACTGTTTTTT.